The clone carrying this TCR beta chain was observed a few times. Its antigen remains unknown. These data belong to a study of T-cell reconstitution after alpha-beta-depleted transplantation in children. Study-wide results and caveats: A year post-transplant, T-cell counts and diversity derived mostly from newly produced T cells.

Preparation of the TCRbeta library was carried out with unique molecular identifiers. TCRdb processed the PCR reads anew with MiXCR; each CDR3 protein has one entry. The data hold around 420,000 distinct CDR3 sequences, with 16% observed a single time. This clonotype originated in a boy younger than two who had a stem cell transplant for Wiskott-Aldrich syndrome, so the T cells may come from the graft donor. The source material was PBMCs, mostly from graft donor cells, sampled 360 days after TCRalphabeta/CD19-depleted stem cell transplant.

CDR3 bases: TGTGCCAGCAGCCGCTATTTTCCCTACGAGCAGTACTTC. Its translation is CASSRYFPYEQYF. This chain joins TRBV7-2 and TRBJ2-7; D call uncertain. Trimming removed 5 bases from V and 2 bases from J, with 10 bases in between. This CDR3 has 13 amino acids. Germline CDR1 is SGHTA and CDR2 is FQGNSA.